The clone carrying this TCR beta chain appeared a single time. Original handling: The assay estimated nucleated cells by amplifying reference gene primers. Produced via immunoSEQ multiplex PCR; TCRdb's table is partial and in-frame only. V and J calls and clone size are those listed in that table; D and trimming were worked out from the DNA. The data contain about 34,000 clones, roughly 86% of them singletons. These data are taken from a study of blood T cell repertoires in COVID-19. Trimming left V 1 base short and J 0 bases short, with 8 bases between. CDR3 length: 15 amino acids. Germline loops: CDR1 SEHNR, CDR2 FQNEAQ (reference sequence).

What was sequenced was peripheral blood. V is TRBV7-9 and J is TRBJ2-3; D may be TRBD1 (6 bases). The TCR was taken from a human donor with active COVID-19. The donor label of this sample is uncertain. The CDR3 nucleotides read TGTGCCAGCAGCTTAGTTGGACAGAGCACAGATACGCAGTATTTT. Translation: CASSLVGQSTDTQYF.